This T cell receptor (beta chain) was obtained from a study of T cell responses to AZD1222 COVID-19 vaccine. Looking at the study overall: Timing groups of about 4 and about 12 weeks for second doses were pooled. Study results and caveats: Baseline serostatus was positive in only six AZD1222 recipients. There were mostly white British donors and more females than males, and clonal diversity was possibly underestimated. CD4 TCRs linked to vaccination spanned spike, dominating at 160-218 and 743-854.

CDR3 length equals 13 residues. Trimming took 5 bases from V and 5 from J, leaving 13 bases between them. CDR1 and CDR2 from the germline V gene are MNHEY and SVGAGI. This table comes from immunoSEQ multiplex PCR, and its TCRdb copy is limited to in-frame clones, with some not included. The sample includes 100,000 to 150,000 clones, approximately 90% of them seen just once. Note on this clone: What it recognizes is unknown.

This chain links TRBV6-5 with TRBJ2-7, with D maybe TRBD2 (7 bases). The sequenced sample was peripheral blood, obtained on day 0 of AZD1222 vaccination. This TCR came from an adult in good health. CDR3 in DNA: TGTGCCAGCAGTAGTGGGGGGGCCAACGAGCAGTACTTC. Translation gives CASSSGGANEQYF.